This T cell receptor beta chain was sequenced during a study of technical replicates of blood from several donors. This CDR3 is built from 10 residues. With 5 bases removed from V and 5 bases from J, the gap between germline ends came to 6 bases. Germline V lookup: CDR1 GTSNPN, CDR2 SVGIG (reference sequence). Sequencing used immunoSEQ multiplex PCR; TCRdb keeps in-frame clones, though not all of them. The table records approximately 70,000 clones, about 96% of them present only once. Material for sequencing was T cells isolated from PBMCs. The chain links TRBV30 to TRBJ2-5; D is ambiguous. The receptor was derived from a human donor in good health. For the CDR3, the DNA is TGTGCCTGGGGTCAGGAGACCCAGTACTTC. This encodes CAWGQETQYF. The variable domain in full, with the rest retrieved from reference TRBV30 and TRBJ2-5, is SQTIHQWPATLVQPVGSPLSLECTVEGTSNPNLYWYRQAAGRGLQLLFYSVGIGQISSEVPQNLSASRPQDRQFILSSKKLLLSDSGFYLCAWGQETQYFGPGTRLLVL.